This TCR beta chain was identified during a study of long-term antiretroviral therapy in people with HIV. The immunoSEQ assay was v3.0, run at survey level. Only in-frame clones appear in the TCRdb table, and some are missing; sequencing was by immunoSEQ multiplex PCR. Of approximately 35,000 clones in the sample, 78% were seen once. Germline V gene sequence: CDR1 SGHDN, CDR2 FVKESK. The CDR3 extends over 15 amino acids. Losses at the gene ends were 4 bases for V and 6 bases for J; bases not matched to a gene: 9. The chain recombines TRBV14 with TRBJ2-5; 9 bases line up with TRBD2. This clonotype was sampled from a woman aged 50 to 60 with HIV. The sequenced sample was unsorted PBMCs, obtained 3.1 years after starting antiretroviral therapy. As DNA, the CDR3 is TGTGCCAGCAGCCCGGGGCTAGCGGGGTTCCAGACCCAGTACTTC. Encoded protein: CASSPGLAGFQTQYF.